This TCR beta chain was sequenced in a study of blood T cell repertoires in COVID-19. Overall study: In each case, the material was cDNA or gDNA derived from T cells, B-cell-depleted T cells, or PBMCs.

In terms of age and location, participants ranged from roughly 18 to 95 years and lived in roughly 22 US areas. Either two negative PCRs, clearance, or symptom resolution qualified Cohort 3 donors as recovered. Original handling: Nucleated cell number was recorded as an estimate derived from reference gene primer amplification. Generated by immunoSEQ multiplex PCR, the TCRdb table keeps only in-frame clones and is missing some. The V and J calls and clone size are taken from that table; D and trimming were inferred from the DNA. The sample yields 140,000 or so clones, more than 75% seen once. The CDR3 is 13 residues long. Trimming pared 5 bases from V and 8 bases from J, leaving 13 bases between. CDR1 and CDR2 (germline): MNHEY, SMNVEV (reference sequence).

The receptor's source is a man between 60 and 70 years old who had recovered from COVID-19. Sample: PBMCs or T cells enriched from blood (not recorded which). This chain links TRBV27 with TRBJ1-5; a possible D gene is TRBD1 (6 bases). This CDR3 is CASSVRGFEPQHF. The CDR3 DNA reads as TGTGCCAGCAGTGTCAGGGGCTTTGAGCCCCAGCATTTT.